This T cell receptor (beta chain) derives from a study of radiotherapy plus CTLA-4 blockade in lung cancer. The wider study: An objective response was seen in 15% to 20% of patients, and disease control in around 33%.

Measured with immunoSEQ multiplex PCR; TCRdb has only the in-frame clones, and not every one. The table lists 90,000 to 100,000 clones, around 74% of them singletons. With respect to this clone: Its antigen is not identified.

The CDR3 is made up of 14 amino acids. Between the trimmed V and J ends, which lost 8 bases and 3 bases, there was a span of 16 bases. The germline V gene encodes CDR1 MDHEN and CDR2 SYDVKM. The study's findings and limits: Best predicting response, reportedly, were early blood T cell clone dynamics, with interferon-beta. Blood TCR clones of tumor origin expanded after radiotherapy plus ipilimumab.

With ipilimumab providing CTLA-4 blockade, focal radiation was administered to patients who had chemo-refractory metastatic non-small-cell lung cancer. The chain uses TRBV28 and TRBJ1-1, with D perhaps TRBD1 (5 bases). The clonotype was recovered from a human donor with non-small cell lung cancer who had a partial response to radiotherapy plus ipilimumab. Some clones in this sample may be carry-over from other donors' samples. Sequences were derived from peripheral blood, sampled from a patient treated with radiotherapy plus ipilimumab. CDR3 region: CASERGRGYTEAFF. The CDR3 DNA reads as TGTGCCAGCGAGAGAGGGAGGGGCTACACTGAAGCTTTCTTT. Full variable domain (outside the CDR3, taken from reference TRBV28 and TRBJ1-1): DVKVTQSSRYLVKRTGEKVFLECVQDMDHENMFWYRQDPGLGLRLIYFSYDVKMKEKGDIPEGYSVSREKKERFSLILESASTNQTSMYLCASERGRGYTEAFFGQGTRLTVV.